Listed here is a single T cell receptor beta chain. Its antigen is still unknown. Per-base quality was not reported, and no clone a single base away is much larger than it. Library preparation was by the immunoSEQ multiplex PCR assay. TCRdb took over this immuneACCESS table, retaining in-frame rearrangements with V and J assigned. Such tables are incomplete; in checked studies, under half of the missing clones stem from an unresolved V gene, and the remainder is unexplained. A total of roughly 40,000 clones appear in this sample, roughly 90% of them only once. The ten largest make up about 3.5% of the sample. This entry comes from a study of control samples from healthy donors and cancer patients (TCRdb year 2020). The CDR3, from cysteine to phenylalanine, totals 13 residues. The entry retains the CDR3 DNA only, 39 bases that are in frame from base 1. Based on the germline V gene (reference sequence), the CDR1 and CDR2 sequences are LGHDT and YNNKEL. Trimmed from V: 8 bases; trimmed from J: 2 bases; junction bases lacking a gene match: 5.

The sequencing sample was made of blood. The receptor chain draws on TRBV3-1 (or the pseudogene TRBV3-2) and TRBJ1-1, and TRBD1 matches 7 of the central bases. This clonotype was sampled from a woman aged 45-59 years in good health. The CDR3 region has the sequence CASQRQGNTEAFF. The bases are TGTGCCAGCCAGAGACAGGGTAACACTGAAGCTTTCTTT.